The 26 T cell receptor beta chains listed next were all sequenced from one sample in a study of cytomegalovirus exposure and HLA in healthy donors. With 60 Vbeta and 13 Jbeta primers, the PCR was carried out. Profiling relied on immunoSEQ multiplex PCR, and the TCRdb table lists in-frame clones only, not all of them. The table includes about 200,000 clones, approximately 11% detected once. The source material was PBMCs. The receptor set was obtained from a man between 45 and 60 years old in good health and CMV-seropositive.

This clone was seen more than once but under ten times. This chain connects TRBV10-3 to TRBJ1-2, with TRBD1 matching 8 bases. CDR3 size: 13 residues. Germline CDR1 is ENHRY and CDR2 is SYGVKD. V lost 10 bases to trimming and J lost 0 bases; unmatched junction nucleotides: 4. Written as DNA, the CDR3 is TGTGCCAACGCGGACAGGGCTAACTATGGCTACACCTTC. Translated, it gives CANADRANYGYTF.

The chain recombines TRBV4-1 with TRBJ1-1; D gene uncertain. V was clipped by 4 bases and J by 4 bases, with 10 bases between them. Germline V gene sequence: CDR1 MGHRA, CDR2 YSYEKL. This CDR3 has 13 residues. DNA for the CDR3: TGCGCCAGCAGCCCCCCCGGTGGCACTGAAGCTTTCTTT. This codes for CASSPPGGTEAFF.

The V call is TRBV2, the J call TRBJ1-1; D may be TRBD1 (5 bases). This CDR3 is 16 amino acids long. V dropped 2 bases and J dropped 5 bases, with 18 bases sitting between them. The V gene's germline CDR1 is SNHLY and CDR2 FYNNEI. The CDR3 nucleotides read TGTGCCAGCAGTGAATTGACTGGCAGGGCCGGAACTGAAGCTTTCTTT. Translated: CASSELTGRAGTEAFF.

The J gene is TRBJ2-6, the V gene TRBV4-1; TRBD2 might be the D (5 bases). Germline loops: CDR1 MGHRA, CDR2 YSYEKL. This CDR3 has 15 residues. V lost 3 bases to trimming and J lost 0 bases, with 6 bases between them. In nucleotides, the CDR3 is TGCGCCAGCAGCCACGGGGACTCTGGGGCCAACGTCCTGACTTTC. Translating gives CASSHGDSGANVLTF.

The gene calls are TRBV19 and TRBJ2-5; 9 positions agree with TRBD1. Trimming cost V 1 base and J 2 bases; bases outside gene matches: 2. The germline CDR1 and CDR2 sequences are LNHDA and SQIVND (reference sequence). The CDR3 loop spans 15 amino acids. CDR3 region: CASSIGDRGQETQYF. The CDR3 bases are TGTGCCAGTAGTATAGGTGACAGGGGGCAAGAGACCCAGTACTTC.

There are a few counts of this clone. The chain carries TRBV10-3 and TRBJ1-5; D not certain. The CDR3 sequence is 17 residues long. Per the germline V gene, CDR1 is ENHRY and CDR2 is SYGVKD. V was trimmed by 0 bases and J by 1 base, leaving 13 bases between them. CDR3 nucleotide sequence: TGTGCCATCAGTGAGTCAATAGGAGCCTTAAGCAATCAGCCCCAGCATTTT. Translation gives CAISESIGALSNQPQHF.

In this sample, this clone turned up a few times. As DNA, the CDR3 is TGCGCCAGCAGCTTCTCAGGACAGGGATACACTGAAGCTTTCTTT. Translation gives CASSFSGQGYTEAFF. V is TRBV5-1 and J is TRBJ1-1; 8 bases are shared with TRBD1. V was pared by 2 bases and J by 3 bases, with 6 bases of the junction left unmatched. The CDR3 covers 15 residues. Germline CDR1 reads SGHRS; CDR2 reads YFSETQ. Supplemented by reference TRBV5-1 and TRBJ1-1, the full variable domain reads KAGVTQTPRYLIKTRGQQVTLSCSPISGHRSVSWYQQTPGQGLQFLFEYFSETQRNKGNFPGRFSGRQFSNSRSEMNVSTLELGDSALYLCASSFSGQGYTEAFFGQGTRLTVV.

This chain links TRBV2 with TRBJ2-7; perhaps TRBD2 as D (5 bases). The CDR3 is 11 residues long. Looked up from germline, CDR1 is SNHLY and CDR2 is FYNNEI. Trimming took 8 bases from V and 7 from J, leaving 12 bases between them. The CDR3 DNA reads TGTGCCAGCCACTTGAGGGTTGAGCAGTACGTC. Translating gives CASHLRVEQYV.

This clone was counted between two and nine times. This rearrangement joins TRBV5-4 to TRBJ2-7; D perhaps matches TRBD1 (5 bases). Trimming cost V 4 bases and J 1 base, with 12 bases left between them. The CDR3 length is 14 residues. Germline-derived CDR1 and CDR2 are SGHNT and YYREEE (reference sequence). The CDR3 nucleotides read TGTGCCAGCAGCGTTGGGGCAGGGTCCTACGAGCAGTACGTC. Encoded protein: CASSVGAGSYEQYV.

Only a few counts were recorded for this clone. The rearrangement links TRBV19 to TRBJ2-5; D might be TRBD2 (5 bases). Trimming pared 4 bases from V and 2 bases from J, leaving 8 bases between. CDR1 and CDR2 from the germline V gene are LNHDA and SQIVND (reference sequence). The CDR3 is 13 residues long. CDR3: CASSTGTQETQYF. In DNA form, the CDR3 reads TGTGCCAGTAGTACGGGAACTCAAGAGACCCAGTACTTC.

The chain recombines TRBV10-1 with TRBJ1-2; tentative D call: TRBD1 (6 bases). The CDR3 spans 16 residues. V was cut by 0 bases and J by 4 bases, with 15 bases left in between. CDR1 is WNHNN, CDR2 SYGVQD, per germline (reference sequence). CDR3 residues: CASSESVSEGGYGYTF. CDR3 DNA: TGCGCCAGCAGTGAGTCGGTCTCGGAAGGGGGCTATGGCTACACCTTC.

Only a few counts were recorded for this clone. The chain combines TRBV30 with TRBJ2-7; perhaps TRBD1 as D (5 bases). V was cut by 2 bases and J by 2 bases, with 16 bases left in between. The CDR3 loop spans 15 amino acids. From germline, CDR1 is GTSNPN and CDR2 SVGIG (reference sequence). CDR3 loop: CAWSQPQGFAYEQYF. CDR3 DNA: TGTGCCTGGAGTCAGCCTCAGGGTTTCGCCTACGAGCAGTACTTC. Looking up the rest from reference TRBV30 and TRBJ2-7 gives the full variable domain: SQTIHQWPATLVQPVGSPLSLECTVEGTSNPNLYWYRQAAGRGLQLLFYSVGIGQISSEVPQNLSASRPQDRQFILSSKKLLLSDSGFYLCAWSQPQGFAYEQYFGPGTRLTVT.

The rearrangement uses TRBV5-1 and TRBJ1-6; 8 bases line up with TRBD1. The V gene's germline CDR1 is SGHRS and CDR2 YFSETQ. The CDR3 runs to 19 residues. The V gene end was trimmed by 2 bases and the J gene end by 6 bases; junction bases not matched to a gene: 16. CDR3 region: CASSFPGQDSPKSNSPLHF. The CDR3 DNA reads TGCGCCAGCAGCTTCCCGGGACAGGACTCACCCAAAAGTAATTCACCCCTCCACTTT.

There are a few counts of this clone. The chain has TRBV6-1 and TRBJ1-5; 8 bases agree with TRBD1. This CDR3 is built from 19 residues. Germline V gene sequence: CDR1 MNHNS, CDR2 SASEGT. Unmatched junction bases numbered 15, after V lost 4 bases and J lost 1 base. The CDR3 bases are TGTGCCAGCAGTGCCTCACAGGGGGTGAGAGGTGGAAGCAATCAGCCCCAGCATTTT. Its protein is CASSASQGVRGGSNQPQHF.

The chain carries TRBV19 and TRBJ1-2; 7 bases match TRBD1. Germline V gene sequence: CDR1 LNHDA, CDR2 SQIVND (reference sequence). The CDR3 contains 16 residues. Unmatched junction bases numbered 14, after V lost 5 bases and J lost 5 bases. The CDR3 nucleotides are TGTGCCAGTAGTCAAAAGACAGGGAGGAGAGAATATGGCTACACCTTC. Its protein is CASSQKTGRREYGYTF. The whole variable domain, remainder taken from reference TRBV19 and TRBJ1-2, is DGGITQSPKYLFRKEGQNVTLSCEQNLNHDAMYWYRQDPGQGLRLIYYSQIVNDFQKGDIAEGYSVSREKKESFPLTVTSAQKNPTAFYLCASSQKTGRREYGYTFGSGTRLTVV.

V and J are TRBV7-8 and TRBJ1-6, with 7 bases aligning to TRBD1. V shed 2 bases and J 10 bases; nucleotides not matched to a gene: 8. This CDR3 is built from 15 residues. CDR1 SGHVS and CDR2 FQNEAQ come from the germline V gene. The CDR3, as DNA: TGTGCCAGCAGCTTACTTTCAGGGGGGAGCTCACCCCTCCACTTT. Translating it yields CASSLLSGGSSPLHF.

This clone has only a few counts. This chain uses TRBV15 with TRBJ2-6; possible D gene TRBD1, 5 bases. CDR1 and CDR2 (germline): LNHNV, YYDKDF (reference sequence). V lost 1 base and J lost 1, with 11 bases in between. CDR3 size: 17 residues. The CDR3 spells CATSRVNTGSGANVLTF. The CDR3 bases are TGTGCCACCAGCAGAGTTAACACAGGTTCTGGGGCCAACGTCCTGACTTTC.

This rearrangement joins TRBV25-1 to TRBJ1-4; 9 nucleotides agree with TRBD1. Germline lookup yields CDR1 MGHDK and CDR2 SYGVNS. The CDR3 has 16 amino acids. The J segment lost 7 bases and the V segment lost 5 bases, leaving 11 bases of the junction unmatched. CDR3 sequence: CASSPTKTGGAEKLFF. CDR3 in DNA: TGTGCCAGCAGTCCTACAAAGACAGGGGGGGCTGAAAAACTGTTTTTT.

This clone has a single count. Other DNA sequences in this specimen translate into the identical CDR3. CDR3 nucleotide sequence: TGTGCCAGCAGGACTTGGGACACATCGAACACTGAAGCTTTCTTT. It is translated as CASRTWDTSNTEAFF. This chain connects TRBV6-1 to TRBJ1-1, with D possibly TRBD1 on 6 matching bases. V shed 6 bases and J shed 1 base, with 15 bases lying between them. The CDR3 contains 15 residues. The germline gives CDR1 MNHNS, CDR2 SASEGT.

The rearrangement links TRBV5-8 to TRBJ2-2, with 7 nucleotides matching TRBD1. The germline gives CDR1 SGHTS, CDR2 YDEGEE. The CDR3 has 14 residues. V lost 2 bases to trimming and J lost 6 bases; unmatched junction nucleotides: 4. CDR3 nucleotides: TGTGCCAGCAGCTTACAGGGGATTCCCGGGGAGCTGTTTTTT. The encoded protein is CASSLQGIPGELFF.

This clone was observed a few times. The chain links TRBV27 to TRBJ2-5, with 8 bases matching TRBD1. Trimming removed 5 bases from V and 5 bases from J; junction bases left unmatched: 13. Germline values: CDR1 MNHEY, CDR2 SMNVEV (reference sequence). This CDR3 has 16 residues. The CDR3 sequence is CASSQSLQGVGETQYF. The CDR3 DNA reads TGTGCCAGCAGTCAGAGTCTACAGGGGGTTGGGGAGACCCAGTACTTC.

This clone was seen a few times. This chain connects TRBV28 to TRBJ1-5; D call uncertain. Germline V lookup: CDR1 MDHEN, CDR2 SYDVKM. With 6 bases removed from V and 0 bases from J, the gap between germline ends came to 12 bases. The CDR3 has 15 residues. The chain's CDR3 is CASSPDTHSNQPQHF. The DNA for the CDR3 is TGTGCCAGCAGCCCCGACACGCATAGCAATCAGCCCCAGCATTTT.

This clone has a handful of counts. This rearrangement joins TRBV7-9 to TRBJ1-2, with a weak D call TRBD1 (6 bases). V lost 4 bases and J 8 bases, leaving 11 bases between the germline ends. The CDR3 consists of 12 residues. Germline V gene lookup returns CDR1 SEHNR and CDR2 FQNEAQ (reference sequence). The CDR3 DNA is TGTGCCAGCAGCTCTGAGACAGGAGGCTACACCTTC. Amino acids: CASSSETGGYTF.

This clone has a handful of counts. The genes are TRBV5-1 and TRBJ2-1, with a tentative D call TRBD2 (5 bases). Per germline, CDR1 SGHRS and CDR2 YFSETQ. The CDR3 has 15 residues. V was cut by 0 bases and J by 2 bases, with 9 bases left in between. The CDR3 DNA is TGCGCCAGCAGCTTGGACGGGGTAACCTACAATGAGCAGTTCTTC. Its protein is CASSLDGVTYNEQFF.

This clone was counted a few times. The chain employs TRBV5-1 and TRBJ2-4; 8 nucleotides agree with TRBD2. Germline assignment: CDR1 SGHRS and CDR2 YFSETQ. CDR3 length: 16 amino acids. With 7 bases clipped from V and 2 bases from J, the junction kept 11 bases outside the gene matches. The CDR3 coding sequence is TGCGCCAGCGGCCCCGGGGGGGCTTGGACCAAAAACATTCAGTACTTC. Amino acid sequence: CASGPGGAWTKNIQYF.

The rearrangement links TRBV7-2 to TRBJ1-1; TRBD1 might be the D (6 bases). CDR3 length: 15 amino acids. The ends were cut back, 4 bases at V and 1 base at J, with 13 bases in the middle. Looked up from germline, CDR1 is SGHTA and CDR2 is FQGNSA. CDR3 coding DNA: TGTGCCAGCAGCTACTCCGGGACAACGAACACTGAAGCTTTCTTT. Translated, it gives CASSYSGTTNTEAFF.